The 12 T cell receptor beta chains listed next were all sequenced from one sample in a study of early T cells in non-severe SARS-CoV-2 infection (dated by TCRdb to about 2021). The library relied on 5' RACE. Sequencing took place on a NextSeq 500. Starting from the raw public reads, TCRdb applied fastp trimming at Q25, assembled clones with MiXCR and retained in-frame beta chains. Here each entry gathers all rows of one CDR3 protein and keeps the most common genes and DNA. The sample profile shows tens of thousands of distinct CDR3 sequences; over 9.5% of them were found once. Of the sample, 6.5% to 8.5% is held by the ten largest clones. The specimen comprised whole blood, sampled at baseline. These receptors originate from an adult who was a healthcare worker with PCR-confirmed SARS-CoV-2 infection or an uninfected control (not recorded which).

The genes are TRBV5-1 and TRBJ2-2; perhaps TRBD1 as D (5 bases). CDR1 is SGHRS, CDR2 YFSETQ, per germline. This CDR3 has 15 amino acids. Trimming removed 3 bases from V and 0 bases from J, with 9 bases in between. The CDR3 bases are TGCGCCAGCAGCTCGGCGACAGCGAACACCGGGGAGCTGTTTTTT. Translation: CASSSATANTGELFF.

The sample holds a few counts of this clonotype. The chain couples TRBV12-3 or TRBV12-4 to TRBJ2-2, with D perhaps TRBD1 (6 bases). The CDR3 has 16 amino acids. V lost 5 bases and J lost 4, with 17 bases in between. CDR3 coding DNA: TGTGCCAGCAGTGCGCAACAGGGTCGGAGCACCGGGGAGCTGTTTTTT. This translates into CASSAQQGRSTGELFF.

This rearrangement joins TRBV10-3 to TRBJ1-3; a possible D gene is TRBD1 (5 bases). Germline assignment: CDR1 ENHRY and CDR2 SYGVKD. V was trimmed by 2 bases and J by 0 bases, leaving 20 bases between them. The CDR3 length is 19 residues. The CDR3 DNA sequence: TGTGCCATCAGTGAGCGAGAGGTCGGACACCAGAGCTCTGGAAACACCATATATTTT. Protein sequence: CAISEREVGHQSSGNTIYF.

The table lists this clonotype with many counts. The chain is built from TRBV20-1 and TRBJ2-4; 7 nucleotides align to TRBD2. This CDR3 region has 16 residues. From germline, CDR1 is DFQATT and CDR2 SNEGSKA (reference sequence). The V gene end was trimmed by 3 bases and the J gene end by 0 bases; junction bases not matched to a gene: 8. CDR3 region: CSASGSQRGAKNIQYF. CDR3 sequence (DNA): TGCAGTGCTAGTGGGAGCCAGCGGGGAGCCAAAAACATTCAGTACTTC.

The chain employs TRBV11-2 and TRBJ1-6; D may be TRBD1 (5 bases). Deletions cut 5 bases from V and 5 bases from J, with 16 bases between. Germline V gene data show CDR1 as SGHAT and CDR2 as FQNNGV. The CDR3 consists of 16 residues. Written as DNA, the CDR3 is TGTGCCAGCAGCCCCCGGGCGTGGGGCGATAATTCACCCCTCCACTTT. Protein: CASSPRAWGDNSPLHF. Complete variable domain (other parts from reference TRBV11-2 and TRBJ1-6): EAGVAQSPRYKIIEKRQSVAFWCNPISGHATLYWYQQILGQGPKLLIQFQNNGVVDDSQLPKDRFSAERLKGVDSTLKIQPAKLEDSAVYLCASSPRAWGDNSPLHFGNGTRLTVT.

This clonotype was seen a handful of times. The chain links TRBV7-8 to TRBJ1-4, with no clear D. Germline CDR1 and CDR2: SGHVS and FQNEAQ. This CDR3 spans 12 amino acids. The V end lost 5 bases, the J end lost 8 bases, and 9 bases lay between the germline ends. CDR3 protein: CASSPLEEKLFF. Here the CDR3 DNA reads TGTGCCAGCAGCCCCCTCGAGGAAAAACTGTTTTTT.

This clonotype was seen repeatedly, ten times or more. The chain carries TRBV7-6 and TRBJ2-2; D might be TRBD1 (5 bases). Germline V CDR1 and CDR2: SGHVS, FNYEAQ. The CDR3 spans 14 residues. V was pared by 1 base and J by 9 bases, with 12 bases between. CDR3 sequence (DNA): TGTGCCAGCAGCTTAGAAGGGCCAGGGAGGGAGCTGTTTTTT. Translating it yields CASSLEGPGRELFF. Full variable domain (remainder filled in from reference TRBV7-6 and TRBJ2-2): GAGVSQSPRYKVTKRGQDVALRCDPISGHVSLYWYRQALGQGPEFLTYFNYEAQQDKSGLPNDRFSAERPEGSISTLTIQRTEQRDSAMYRCASSLEGPGRELFFGEGSRLTVL.

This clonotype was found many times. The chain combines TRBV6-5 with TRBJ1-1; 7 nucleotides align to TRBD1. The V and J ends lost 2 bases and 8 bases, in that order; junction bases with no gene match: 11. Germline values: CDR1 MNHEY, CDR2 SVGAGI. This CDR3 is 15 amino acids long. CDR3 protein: CASSYLQGTSGEAFF. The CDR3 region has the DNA TGTGCCAGCAGTTACCTACAGGGGACGTCTGGGGAAGCTTTCTTT.

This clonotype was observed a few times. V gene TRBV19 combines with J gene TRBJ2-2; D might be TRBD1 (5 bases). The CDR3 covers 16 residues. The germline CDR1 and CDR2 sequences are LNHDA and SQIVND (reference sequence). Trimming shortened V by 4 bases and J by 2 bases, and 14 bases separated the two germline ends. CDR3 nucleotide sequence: TGTGCCAGTAGTAATCCCCCCGGACACAACACCGGGGAGCTGTTTTTT. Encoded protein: CASSNPPGHNTGELFF.

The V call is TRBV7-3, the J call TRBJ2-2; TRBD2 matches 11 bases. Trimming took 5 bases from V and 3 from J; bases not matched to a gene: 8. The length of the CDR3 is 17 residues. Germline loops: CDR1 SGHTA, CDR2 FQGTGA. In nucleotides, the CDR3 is TGTGCCAGCAGCCCCATAGCGGGGGGGCCGGACACCGGGGAGCTGTTTTTT. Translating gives CASSPIAGGPDTGELFF.

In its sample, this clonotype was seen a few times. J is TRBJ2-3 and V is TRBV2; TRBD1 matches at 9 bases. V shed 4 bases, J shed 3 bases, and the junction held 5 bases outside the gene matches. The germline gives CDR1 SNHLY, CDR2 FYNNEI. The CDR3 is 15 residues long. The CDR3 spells CASSGRGQGTDTQYF. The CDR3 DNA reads TGTGCCAGCAGTGGGAGGGGACAGGGAACAGATACGCAGTATTTT. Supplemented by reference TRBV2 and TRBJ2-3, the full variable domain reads EPEVTQTPSHQVTQMGQEVILRCVPISNHLYFYWYRQILGQKVEFLVSFYNNEISEKSEIFDDQFSVERPDGSNFTLKIRSTKLEDSAMYFCASSGRGQGTDTQYFGPGTRLTVL.

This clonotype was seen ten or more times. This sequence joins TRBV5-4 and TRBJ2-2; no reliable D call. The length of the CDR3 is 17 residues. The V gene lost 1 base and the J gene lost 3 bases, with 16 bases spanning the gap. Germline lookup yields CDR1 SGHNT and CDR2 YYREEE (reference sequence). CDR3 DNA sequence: TGTGCCAGCAGCTTGATCGGTGGGCAGGCGGACACCGGGGAGCTGTTTTTT. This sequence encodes CASSLIGGQADTGELFF. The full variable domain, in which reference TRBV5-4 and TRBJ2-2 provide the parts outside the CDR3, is ETGVTQSPTHLIKTRGQQVTLRCSSQSGHNTVSWYQQALGQGPQFIFQYYREEENGRGNFPPRFSGLQFPNYSSELNVNALELDDSALYLCASSLIGGQADTGELFFGEGSRLTVL.